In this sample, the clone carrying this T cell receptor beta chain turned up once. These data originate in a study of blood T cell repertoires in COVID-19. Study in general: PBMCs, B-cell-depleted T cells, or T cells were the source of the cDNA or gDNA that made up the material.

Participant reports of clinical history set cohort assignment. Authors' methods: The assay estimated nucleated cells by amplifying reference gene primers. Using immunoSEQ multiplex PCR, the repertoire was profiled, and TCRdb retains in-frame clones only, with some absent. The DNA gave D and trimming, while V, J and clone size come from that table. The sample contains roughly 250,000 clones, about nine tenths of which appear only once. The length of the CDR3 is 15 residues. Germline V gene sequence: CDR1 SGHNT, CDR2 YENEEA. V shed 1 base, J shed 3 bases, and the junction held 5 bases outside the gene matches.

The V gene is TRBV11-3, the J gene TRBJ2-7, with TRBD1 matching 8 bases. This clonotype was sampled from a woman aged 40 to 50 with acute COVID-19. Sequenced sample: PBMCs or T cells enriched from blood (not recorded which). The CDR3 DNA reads TGTGCCAGCAGCTTAGGAACCGGGACAGGCTACGAGCAGTACTTC. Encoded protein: CASSLGTGTGYEQYF.